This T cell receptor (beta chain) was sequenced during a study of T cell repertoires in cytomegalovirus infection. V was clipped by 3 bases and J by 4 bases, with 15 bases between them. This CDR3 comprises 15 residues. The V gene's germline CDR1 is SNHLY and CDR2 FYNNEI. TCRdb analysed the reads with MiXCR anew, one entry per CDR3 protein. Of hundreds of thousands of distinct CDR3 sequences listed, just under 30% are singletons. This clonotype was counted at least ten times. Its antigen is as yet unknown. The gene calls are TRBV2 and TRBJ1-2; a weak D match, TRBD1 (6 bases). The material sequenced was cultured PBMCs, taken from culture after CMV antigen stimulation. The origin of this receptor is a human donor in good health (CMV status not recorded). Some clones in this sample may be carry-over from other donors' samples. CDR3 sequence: CASSENPGTPYGYTF. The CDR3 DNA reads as TGTGCCAGCAGTGAGAACCCAGGGACACCCTATGGCTACACCTTC.